This section outlines one TCR beta chain sequence together with its context. Its antigen is not identified. The data belong to a study of cytomegalovirus exposure and HLA in healthy donors. With 60 Vbeta and 13 Jbeta primers, the PCR was carried out. Sequenced by immunoSEQ multiplex PCR; TCRdb stores in-frame clones only, minus some. The profile shows about 150,000 clones, about 70% of them singletons. Findings and limits, study-wide: It was taken for granted in presence/absence analyses that sequencing depth across donors was roughly uniform.

This CDR3 has 14 residues. Trimming removed 0 bases from V and 8 bases from J, with 11 bases in between. Germline assignment: CDR1 SGHKS and CDR2 YYEKEE (reference sequence). The TCR was taken from a man in his forties in good health and CMV-seronegative. The chain couples TRBV5-5 to TRBJ1-4, with D possibly matching TRBD1 (5 bases). Sequencing was done on a sample of PBMCs. The CDR3 spells CASSLGQGGEKLFF. The DNA of the CDR3 is TGTGCCAGCAGCTTGGGCCAGGGAGGCGAAAAACTGTTTTTT.